These 19 T cell receptor beta chains were all obtained from the same sample, sequenced in a study of cytomegalovirus exposure and HLA in healthy donors. Vbeta (60) and Jbeta (13) primers were used in the PCR. Sequencing was performed with immunoSEQ multiplex PCR; in TCRdb, only in-frame clones are kept and a portion is missing. The table shows roughly 68,000 clones, with about three quarters occurring only once. Sequencing was done on a sample of PBMCs. The receptor set was obtained from a woman aged 25 to 45 in good health and CMV-seropositive.

The rearrangement joins TRBV18 to TRBJ2-1; TRBD2 aligns across 14 bases. The V segment lost 1 base and the J segment 5 bases; nucleotides outside the gene matches: 10. The CDR3 extends over 19 amino acids. Germline assignment: CDR1 KGHSH and CDR2 LQKENI. The CDR3 DNA reads as TGTGCCAGCTCACCACTTTCCGGACTAGCGGGAGGAACCCACAATGAGCAGTTCTTC. Translating it yields CASSPLSGLAGGTHNEQFF.

The chain links TRBV10-3 to TRBJ2-7, with 8 bases aligning to TRBD1. J lost 4 bases, V lost 3 bases, and 8 bases had no gene match. The CDR3 has 15 residues. Germline values: CDR1 ENHRY, CDR2 SYGVKD. This CDR3 is CAISEGDRGSYEQYF. CDR3 nucleotide sequence: TGTGCCATCAGTGAAGGAGACAGGGGATCTTACGAGCAGTACTTC.

The V gene is TRBV11-2, the J gene TRBJ2-4; maybe TRBD1 (5 bases). V dropped 0 bases and J dropped 0 bases, with 9 bases sitting between them. This CDR3 has 16 amino acids. In germline, CDR1 is SGHAT, CDR2 FQNNGV. This CDR3 is CASSLETVLAKNIQYF. The CDR3 nucleotides are TGTGCCAGCAGCTTAGAGACAGTCTTAGCCAAAAACATTCAGTACTTC. Full variable domain (missing parts from reference TRBV11-2 and TRBJ2-4): EAGVAQSPRYKIIEKRQSVAFWCNPISGHATLYWYQQILGQGPKLLIQFQNNGVVDDSQLPKDRFSAERLKGVDSTLKIQPAKLEDSAVYLCASSLETVLAKNIQYFGAGTRLSVL.

This clone was observed a handful of times. The chain uses TRBV4-3 and TRBJ2-1, with 7 bases matching TRBD1. Germline CDR1 reads LGHNA; CDR2 reads YSLEER. The CDR3 has 15 residues. Unmatched junction bases numbered 5, after V lost 3 bases and J lost 3 bases. CDR3 protein: CASSQSGTVYNEQFF. DNA of the CDR3: TGCGCCAGCAGCCAGTCCGGGACAGTCTACAATGAGCAGTTCTTC.

This clone appeared many times. The chain uses TRBV6-1 and TRBJ2-5; 8 bases line up with TRBD2. CDR1 MNHNS and CDR2 SASEGT come from the germline V gene. V trimming: 4 bases; J trimming: 5 bases; junction bases outside the gene matches: 0. This CDR3 spans 12 amino acids. Here the CDR3 DNA reads TGTGCCAGCAGTGCGGGGGGGGAGACCCAGTACTTC. It specifies CASSAGGETQYF.

The CDR3 is CSVERYLTGELFF. CDR3 DNA sequence: TGCAGCGTTGAGCGTTACCTCACCGGGGAGCTGTTTTTT. This chain uses TRBV29-1 with TRBJ2-2; D remains ambiguous. The CDR3 spans 13 residues. The germline V gene encodes CDR1 SQVTM and CDR2 ANQGSEA. Trimming removed 3 bases from V and 4 bases from J, with 9 bases in between.

The chain combines TRBV2 with TRBJ1-1; D remains unclear. V lost 0 bases and J 6 bases, leaving 5 bases between the germline ends. CDR3 size: 12 residues. Germline-derived CDR1 and CDR2 are SNHLY and FYNNEI. CDR3 coding DNA: TGTGCCAGCAGTGAAGCCGGGGCTGAAGCTTTCTTT. It codes for CASSEAGAEAFF.

This chain uses TRBV25-1 with TRBJ2-7, with 9 nucleotides matching TRBD2. The CDR3 consists of 16 residues. The germline CDR1 and CDR2 sequences are MGHDK and SYGVNS. Trimming took 2 bases from V and 7 from J; bases not matched to a gene: 12. CDR3 region: CASSELRLAGTGEQYF. The CDR3 DNA sequence: TGTGCCAGCAGTGAACTTAGGCTAGCGGGGACGGGGGAGCAGTACTTC.

The sample holds one count of this clone. The CDR3 nucleotides read TGTGCCAGCAGCCGGGGGGCGGGGAGCTCCTACAATGAGCAGTTCTTC. Translating gives CASSRGAGSSYNEQFF. This sequence joins TRBV11-2 and TRBJ2-1; D possibly corresponds to TRBD2 (7 bases). Germline lookup yields CDR1 SGHAT and CDR2 FQNNGV. The CDR3 is 16 amino acids. Deletions cut 5 bases from V and 0 bases from J, with 14 bases between.

V is TRBV2 and J is TRBJ2-2, with 10 bases fitting TRBD2. Germline lookup yields CDR1 SNHLY and CDR2 FYNNEI. CDR3 length: 16 amino acids. Trimming cost V 7 bases and J 4 bases; bases outside gene matches: 9. In DNA, the CDR3 is TGTGCCAGCATCCGCCCTAGCGGGAGCGCCACCGGGGAGCTGTTTTTT. Translating gives CASIRPSGSATGELFF.

This rearrangement joins TRBV29-1 to TRBJ2-1, with TRBD2 identical over 8 bases. Germline CDR1 is SQVTM and CDR2 is ANQGSEA. The CDR3 length is 15 residues. V lost 2 bases and J lost 2; bases outside the gene matches: 5. The CDR3 protein is CSVERAGGPYNEQFF. DNA of the CDR3: TGCAGCGTTGAACGGGCGGGAGGACCCTACAATGAGCAGTTCTTC.

There are a few counts of this clone. The chain's CDR3 is CASSLISGLASSEQYF. The CDR3 DNA reads as TGTGCCAGCAGTTTAATTTCGGGACTAGCGTCGAGCGAGCAGTACTTC. V gene TRBV28 combines with J gene TRBJ2-7; 10 bases agree with TRBD2. The length of the CDR3 is 16 residues. CDR1 is MDHEN, CDR2 SYDVKM, per germline. V was clipped by 2 bases and J by 6 bases; unmatched bases: 10.

The rearrangement uses TRBV27 and TRBJ2-3, with D maybe TRBD2 (5 bases). CDR1 is MNHEY, CDR2 SMNVEV, per germline (reference sequence). The CDR3 consists of 13 residues. The V end lost 7 bases, the J end lost 0 bases, and 8 bases lay between the germline ends. The CDR3 sequence: CASKRDSTDTQYF. The CDR3 DNA sequence: TGTGCCAGCAAGAGGGATAGCACAGATACGCAGTATTTT.

This clone occurred a few times. The chain links TRBV5-6 to TRBJ2-7; TRBD1 is a possible D gene (6 bases). Trimming took off 1 base at V and 2 bases at J, with 19 bases between the two ends. The CDR3 sequence is 17 residues long. The germline V gene encodes CDR1 SGHDT and CDR2 YYEEEE. Written as DNA, the CDR3 is TGTGCCAGCAGCTTGAGATTCGGTCAGGGGACCCCCTACGAGCAGTACTTC. Its protein product is CASSLRFGQGTPYEQYF. The full variable domain, rest sourced from reference TRBV5-6 and TRBJ2-7, is DAGVTQSPTHLIKTRGQQVTLRCSPKSGHDTVSWYQQALGQGPQFIFQYYEEEERQRGNFPDRFSGHQFPNYSSELNVNALLLGDSALYLCASSLRFGQGTPYEQYFGPGTRLTVT.

This CDR3 reads CSAGRAGELFF. CDR3 nucleotides: TGCAGTGCTGGGCGGGCCGGGGAGCTGTTTTTT. V gene TRBV20-1 combines with J gene TRBJ2-2; a weak D match, TRBD2 (5 bases). Germline V lookup: CDR1 DFQATT, CDR2 SNEGSKA (reference sequence). Deletions cut 5 bases from V and 6 bases from J, with 7 bases between. The CDR3 consists of 11 residues.

The chain couples TRBV27 to TRBJ1-6; 8 bases map to TRBD1. The CDR3 is 18 residues long. Germline V gene data show CDR1 as MNHEY and CDR2 as SMNVEV (reference sequence). V shed 3 bases, J shed 7 bases, and the junction held 14 bases outside the gene matches. In DNA form, the CDR3 reads TGTGCCAGCAGTTTGGCTAACCCCTCCAGGGGGCAGAATTCACCCCTCCACTTT. Translating gives CASSLANPSRGQNSPLHF.

The rearrangement links TRBV7-8 to TRBJ2-1; weak D call: TRBD2 (7 bases). The ends were cut back, 2 bases at V and 6 bases at J, with 14 bases in the middle. The germline V gene encodes CDR1 SGHVS and CDR2 FQNEAQ. CDR3 size: 15 residues. The CDR3 DNA follows: TGTGCCAGCAGCTTATCCGGGGGGCGGAGCAATGAGCAGTTCTTC. It translates to CASSLSGGRSNEQFF.

This clone was detected only once. The rearrangement uses TRBV15 and TRBJ1-1, with 10 nucleotides matching TRBD1. The CDR3 totals 15 residues. The V segment lost 1 base and the J segment 4 bases; nucleotides outside the gene matches: 3. From germline, CDR1 is LNHNV and CDR2 YYDKDF (reference sequence). CDR3 in DNA: TGTGCCACCAGCAGAGTAGGGACAGGGGCCACTGAAGCTTTCTTT. Translating it yields CATSRVGTGATEAFF.

The chain has TRBV7-3 and TRBJ2-2; D gene unclear. V was pared by 3 bases and J by 5 bases, with 7 bases between. This CDR3 has 13 residues. Germline values: CDR1 SGHTA, CDR2 FQGTGA. The CDR3 region has the DNA TGTGCCAGCAGCTTTGGAGTTACCGGGGAGCTGTTTTTT. Translating it yields CASSFGVTGELFF. Full variable domain (rest looked up from reference TRBV7-3 and TRBJ2-2): GAGVSQTPSNKVTEKGKYVELRCDPISGHTALYWYRQSLGQGPEFLIYFQGTGAADDSGLPNDRFFAVRPEGSVSTLKIQRTERGDSAVYLCASSFGVTGELFFGEGSRLTVL.